This entry concerns a single T cell receptor (beta chain). Antigen unknown. The data stem from a study of cytomegalovirus exposure and HLA in healthy donors. Study outcomes and limitations: Most TCR sequences were rare, but some public TCRs occurred in many donors.

Clones were read by immunoSEQ multiplex PCR, and TCRdb kept only the in-frame ones, dropping some. The sample carries tens of thousands of clones, 88% recorded once. Trimming stripped 5 bases from V and 7 bases from J, with 18 bases between. In germline, CDR1 is MDHEN, CDR2 SYDVKM. There are 14 residues in the CDR3. The source is a young woman in good health and CMV-seronegative. The chain links TRBV28 to TRBJ2-7; possibly TRBD2 for D (6 bases). Source material: PBMCs. The CDR3 here is CASSRPGRAGEQYF. The CDR3 DNA sequence: TGTGCCAGCAGTCGCCCTGGAAGGGCGGGGGAGCAGTACTTC.